Listed here are 28 T cell receptor beta chains from one sample, sequenced in a study of type 1 regulatory T cells. General observations from the study: Compared with non-Tr1 cells, Tr1 cells showed a narrower TCR repertoire.

TCRdb independently ran MiXCR on the reads; one entry per CDR3 protein. The repertoire has under 75,000 distinct CDR3 sequences, about a fifth of them found once; the top ten carry less than 10%. For these TCRs, the target antigens are not known. Sequenced input: cultured type 1 regulatory T (Tr1) cells, either the whole culture or a sorted fraction (not recorded which). Receptors were obtained from a human donor in good health.

This clonotype was recorded a few times. The gene calls are TRBV29-1 and TRBJ2-5, with D perhaps TRBD2 (5 bases). The CDR3 contains 11 residues. The germline CDR1 and CDR2 sequences are SQVTM and ANQGSEA. CDR3 sequence (DNA): TGCAGTACTACTCGGGGTGAGACCCAGTACTTC. Translating gives CSTTRGETQYF.

This clonotype has more than one count but fewer than ten. The CDR3 reads CASSSGTGGLQQYF. The CDR3 nucleotides are TGTGCCAGCAGCTCCGGGACAGGGGGCCTCCAGCAGTACTTC. The chain employs TRBV7-9 and TRBJ2-7; 12 nucleotides match TRBD1. This CDR3 spans 14 amino acids. J gave up 8 bases and V 4 bases, and 6 bases lay outside the gene matches. CDR1 and CDR2 (germline): SEHNR, FQNEAQ (reference sequence).

The V gene is TRBV29-1, the J gene TRBJ2-5; D is undetermined. Trimming shortened V by 4 bases and J by 0 bases, and 9 bases separated the two germline ends. Germline-derived CDR1 and CDR2 are SQVTM and ANQGSEA. The CDR3 loop spans 13 amino acids. As DNA, the CDR3 is TGCAGCGTTGTATTAAGCAACCAAGAGACCCAGTACTTC. Protein: CSVVLSNQETQYF.

The CDR3 DNA sequence: TGTGCCAGCAGCTTAGCCTCATACACAGATACGCAGTATTTT. Translation: CASSLASYTDTQYF. This sequence joins TRBV11-2 and TRBJ2-3; D is ambiguous. Trimming stripped 1 base from V and 2 bases from J, with 7 bases between. The CDR3 has 14 amino acids. The germline CDR1 and CDR2 sequences are SGHAT and FQNNGV.

CDR3 sequence (DNA): TGTGCCAGCAGTTTACCGTACCAAGAGACCCAGTACTTC. Translated, it gives CASSLPYQETQYF. The V and J genes are TRBV28 and TRBJ2-5; D ambiguous. With 2 bases removed from V and 0 bases from J, the gap between germline ends came to 4 bases. This CDR3 comprises 13 residues. The germline CDR1 and CDR2 sequences are MDHEN and SYDVKM.

J is TRBJ2-3 and V is TRBV12-3 or TRBV12-4; 8 bases fit TRBD2. The CDR3 covers 18 residues. J gave up 0 bases and V 5 bases, and 13 bases lay outside the gene matches. CDR3 protein: CASSQTSDSGYSTDTQYF. For the CDR3, the DNA is TGTGCCAGCAGTCAGACTAGCGACTCAGGGTATAGCACAGATACGCAGTATTTT.

A few counts support this clonotype. This chain connects TRBV18 to TRBJ1-1; 8 bases are shared with TRBD1. V shed 3 bases and J 3 bases; nucleotides not matched to a gene: 6. The CDR3 sequence is 15 residues long. Germline V gene lookup returns CDR1 KGHSH and CDR2 LQKENI. The CDR3 reads CASSPFLTGDTEAFF. In nucleotides, the CDR3 is TGTGCCAGCTCACCTTTTCTGACAGGGGACACTGAAGCTTTCTTT.

This clonotype was seen only a few times. The J gene is TRBJ2-7, the V gene TRBV6-1; 10 nucleotides match TRBD2. The V segment lost 9 bases and the J segment 0 bases; nucleotides outside the gene matches: 8. The CDR3 loop spans 15 amino acids. The germline gives CDR1 MNHNS, CDR2 SASEGT. As DNA, the CDR3 is TGTGCCAGTTACCTAGCGGGGGCAAGCTCCTACGAGCAGTACTTC. Its translation is CASYLAGASSYEQYF.

This chain uses TRBV20-1 with TRBJ2-7; TRBD1 aligns across 8 bases. The CDR3 covers 14 residues. The ends lost 4 bases at V and 5 bases at J; junction bases unmatched: 10. Germline lookup yields CDR1 DFQATT and CDR2 SNEGSKA (reference sequence). The CDR3 region has the DNA TGCAGTGCTATAAGGACAGGGATAATGGACGAGCAGTACTTC. It specifies CSAIRTGIMDEQYF.

This clonotype has a count of ten or more. The chain has TRBV5-4 and TRBJ2-7; TRBD1 matches at 7 bases. The CDR3 totals 15 residues. The germline gives CDR1 SGHNT, CDR2 YYREEE (reference sequence). V shed 4 bases and J 2 bases; nucleotides not matched to a gene: 9. The CDR3 region is CASSADRVGAYEQYF. In DNA, the CDR3 is TGTGCCAGCAGCGCTGACAGGGTCGGAGCCTACGAGCAGTACTTC. Drawing the rest from reference TRBV5-4 and TRBJ2-7, the complete variable domain is ETGVTQSPTHLIKTRGQQVTLRCSSQSGHNTVSWYQQALGQGPQFIFQYYREEENGRGNFPPRFSGLQFPNYSSELNVNALELDDSALYLCASSADRVGAYEQYFGPGTRLTVT.

The chain couples TRBV6-5 to TRBJ1-2; the D gene is possibly TRBD1 (6 bases). In germline, CDR1 is MNHEY, CDR2 SVGAGI. The CDR3 runs to 14 residues. V was cut by 8 bases and J by 4 bases, with 17 bases left in between. Here the CDR3 reads CASGLQTGSYGYTF. The CDR3 DNA is TGTGCCAGCGGTCTACAAACAGGGTCCTATGGCTACACCTTC.

The chain couples TRBV18 to TRBJ1-1; 8 bases are a match to TRBD1. The germline gives CDR1 KGHSH, CDR2 LQKENI. The length of the CDR3 is 12 residues. V was clipped by 5 bases and J by 6 bases; unmatched bases: 2. The CDR3 nucleotides read TGTGCCAGCTCATTACAGGGGGCTGAAGCTTTCTTT. It yields the protein CASSLQGAEAFF.

This clonotype occurred many times. V is TRBV5-1 and J is TRBJ2-5; the D gene is possibly TRBD2 (6 bases). The V gene's germline CDR1 is SGHRS and CDR2 YFSETQ. The V end was cut by 1 base, the J end by 3 bases, with 13 bases between. This CDR3 spans 15 amino acids. The CDR3 region has the DNA TGCGCCAGCAGCTTGTTAGCTAGCGTGGAAGAGACCCAGTACTTC. The encoded protein is CASSLLASVEETQYF.

The chain links TRBV18 to TRBJ1-2, with D perhaps TRBD1 (6 bases). CDR3 length: 13 residues. Trimming removed 4 bases from V and 8 bases from J, with 14 bases in between. CDR1 and CDR2 (germline): KGHSH, LQKENI. The CDR3 spells CASSREQGHGYTF. The CDR3 bases are TGTGCCAGCTCACGGGAACAGGGACACGGCTACACCTTC.

The chain carries TRBV6-1 and TRBJ2-5; 9 bases align to TRBD2. The CDR3 contains 13 residues. Unmatched junction bases numbered 5, after V lost 7 bases and J lost 5 bases. Per germline, CDR1 MNHNS and CDR2 SASEGT. The CDR3 sequence is CASTGLAQETQYF. The CDR3 nucleotides read TGTGCCAGCACGGGACTAGCTCAGGAGACCCAGTACTTC.

This clonotype has a handful of counts. This chain links TRBV20-1 with TRBJ2-1, with TRBD2 as a possible D gene (6 bases). CDR1 is DFQATT and CDR2 is SNEGSKA in the germline V gene (reference sequence). The CDR3 runs to 12 residues. The V end lost 6 bases, the J end lost 5 bases, and 11 bases lay between the germline ends. For the CDR3, the DNA is TGCAGTGCCCCGGGACTCCACAATGAGCAGTTCTTC. This translates into CSAPGLHNEQFF.

This clonotype appeared a single time. The chain couples TRBV7-8 to TRBJ2-1; TRBD2 matches 10 bases. The CDR3 spans 15 residues. J lost 10 bases, V lost 4 bases, and 10 bases had no gene match. Germline V gene lookup returns CDR1 SGHVS and CDR2 FQNEAQ. CDR3 region: CASSSALAGVREQFF. CDR3 sequence (DNA): TGTGCCAGCAGCTCCGCCCTAGCGGGAGTGAGAGAGCAGTTCTTC. Full variable domain (rest looked up from reference TRBV7-8 and TRBJ2-1): GAGVSQSPRYKVAKRGQDVALRCDPISGHVSLFWYQQALGQGPEFLTYFQNEAQLDKSGLPSDRFFAERPEGSVSTLKIQRTQQEDSAVYLCASSSALAGVREQFFGPGTRLTVL.

The V gene is TRBV12-3 or TRBV12-4, the J gene TRBJ2-7; D might be TRBD2 (6 bases). The CDR3 runs to 13 residues. With 5 bases removed from V and 4 bases from J, the gap between germline ends came to 12 bases. The CDR3 DNA reads TGTGCCAGCAGTCCCGGGCGGGATTACGAGCAGTACTTC. Protein sequence: CASSPGRDYEQYF.

This chain joins TRBV29-1 and TRBJ2-1; 8 bases match TRBD2. The CDR3 runs 13 residues. With 5 bases clipped from V and 6 bases from J, the junction kept 6 bases outside the gene matches. The V gene's germline CDR1 is SQVTM and CDR2 ANQGSEA. The CDR3 region is CSVRSGGGNEQFF. The CDR3 DNA reads as TGCAGCGTTCGTTCGGGAGGGGGCAATGAGCAGTTCTTC.

This clonotype was recorded a few times. The chain is built from TRBV14 and TRBJ2-2, with TRBD2 matching over 13 bases. CDR1 and CDR2 from the germline V gene are SGHDN and FVKESK. J gave up 9 bases and V 1 base, and 2 bases lay outside the gene matches. The CDR3 runs to 15 residues. CDR3 protein: CASSQALAGGRELFF. CDR3 nucleotides: TGTGCCAGCAGCCAAGCACTAGCGGGAGGGCGGGAGCTGTTTTTT.

This clonotype appeared a few times. CDR3 nucleotide sequence: TGTGCCAGCAGGAGGGACCAGCGTTTCGATACGCAGTATTTT. This translates into CASRRDQRFDTQYF. The genes are TRBV12-3 or TRBV12-4 and TRBJ2-3; either TRBD1 or TRBD2 may fit D (5 bases each). The V end lost 6 bases, the J end lost 6 bases, and 16 bases lay between the germline ends. The CDR3 length is 14 residues.

This sequence joins TRBV27 and TRBJ2-1; 12 bases are shared with TRBD2. The V and J ends lost 8 bases and 7 bases, in that order; junction bases with no gene match: 9. This CDR3 spans 15 amino acids. The germline V gene has CDR1 MNHEY and CDR2 SMNVEV (reference sequence). As DNA, the CDR3 is TGTGCCAGCGGCGCGGGACTAGCGGGTTCTAATGAGCAGTTCTTC. Its translation: CASGAGLAGSNEQFF.

This chain connects TRBV2 to TRBJ1-5; TRBD1 is a possible D gene (5 bases). This CDR3 region has 13 residues. Trimming took 8 bases from V and 4 from J, leaving 12 bases between them. The V gene's germline CDR1 is SNHLY and CDR2 FYNNEI. The CDR3 reads CASSRQLNQPQHF. The CDR3 nucleotides are TGTGCCAGCTCTCGACAGCTTAATCAGCCCCAGCATTTT.

This chain links TRBV6-5 with TRBJ1-5, with 9 bases identical to TRBD1. Germline V gives CDR1 MNHEY, CDR2 SVGAGI. The CDR3 length is 15 residues. Trimming took 5 bases from V and 4 from J; bases not matched to a gene: 6. This CDR3 reads CASSRQGGFNQPQHF. DNA of the CDR3: TGTGCCAGCAGTCGACAGGGGGGTTTTAATCAGCCCCAGCATTTT.

Only a few counts were recorded for this clonotype. This sequence joins TRBV20-1 and TRBJ2-5; 11 positions match TRBD2. CDR1 is DFQATT, CDR2 SNEGSKA, per germline (reference sequence). This CDR3 has 16 residues. Trimming removed 6 bases from V and 5 bases from J; junction bases left unmatched: 14. CDR3 sequence reads: CSARTSGRSLGETQYF. The CDR3 DNA is TGCAGTGCCAGAACTAGCGGGAGATCGCTGGGCGAGACCCAGTACTTC.

The chain joins TRBV7-3 to TRBJ1-2, with D unresolved. Trimming cost V 3 bases and J 0 bases, with 8 bases left between them. Germline CDR1 is SGHTA and CDR2 is FQGTGA. There are 14 residues in the CDR3. DNA of the CDR3: TGTGCCAGCAGCTTGAAAGGGACTAACTATGGCTACACCTTC. Translating it yields CASSLKGTNYGYTF.

The sample holds many counts of this clonotype. The chain couples TRBV9 to TRBJ1-2; a possible D gene is TRBD1 (6 bases). The germline V gene has CDR1 SGDLS and CDR2 YYNGEE. This CDR3 has 15 residues. V was trimmed by 6 bases and J by 4 bases, leaving 19 bases between them. CDR3 sequence: CASTKGGNQGYGYTF. The DNA of the CDR3 is TGTGCCAGCACAAAAGGGGGAAACCAGGGCTATGGCTACACCTTC.

This clonotype came up a few times. This sequence joins TRBV12-3 or TRBV12-4 and TRBJ2-3; TRBD2 agrees at 7 bases. This CDR3 is built from 15 residues. V gave up 5 bases and J gave up 6 bases; unmatched junction bases: 11. In nucleotides, the CDR3 is TGTGCCAGCAGTCCAAGGCCTAGCGGATTCGATACGCAGTATTTT. Its protein product is CASSPRPSGFDTQYF.